Reported below is one T cell receptor (beta chain). What it binds is not known. The source of the sample is a study of CD8+ T cells in alopecia areata. The wider study: Disease severity was quantified as SALT score of affected scalp area.

The sequencing template was cDNA reverse transcribed from extracted RNA. TCRdb's copy holds only in-frame clones and misses some; the assay was immunoSEQ multiplex PCR. The table includes 100,000 to 150,000 clones, about 54% detected once. The CDR3 consists of 14 residues. Trimming pared 3 bases from V and 5 bases from J, leaving 13 bases between. CDR1 and CDR2 (germline): LNHDA, SQIVND (reference sequence). Treatment: oral pan-JAK inhibitor, 5-10 mg twice daily. Study-level results: Within the top 100, expanded CD8+ clones significantly decreased with tofacitinib, as did scalp clonality.

The starting material was CD8+ T cells sorted from blood, obtained at week 4, from a patient treated with tofacitinib. This rearrangement joins TRBV19 to TRBJ2-5, with a tentative D call TRBD2 (5 bases). The receptor was isolated from a human donor with alopecia areata. Here the CDR3 reads CASSITGSQETQYF. CDR3 DNA: TGTGCCAGTAGTATCACGGGGTCCCAGGAGACCCAGTACTTC.